The clone carrying this T cell receptor (beta chain) was recorded once. The antigen is unknown. This may be a read error: a much more frequent sequence differs by one nucleotide. Germline loops: CDR1 SGHTA, CDR2 FQGNSA. This CDR3 contains 14 residues. This sample stems from a study of T cell repertoires in cytomegalovirus infection. Study-wide points: Of the TCR beta families, the public ones yielded a cumulative frequency that identified carriers of CMV plus the relevant HLA. Ex vivo responses were dominated by HLA-C-restricted CMV-specific TCR beta clonotypes.

A single record per CDR3 protein comes from TCRdb applying MiXCR to the reads. Among about 890,000 distinct CDR3 sequences, less than 40% were seen once, and the ten largest hold over 12%. This clonotype was obtained from a human donor in good health (CMV status not recorded). Some clones in this sample may be carry-over from other donors' samples. This sample comprised cultured CD8+ T cells from PBMCs, obtained from culture after CMV antigen stimulation. The chain is built from TRBV7-2 and TRBJ1-2; no firm D call. The CDR3 sequence: CANSLGRGSYGYTF. In DNA, the CDR3 is TGTGCCAACAGCTTAGGACGAGGGTCCTATGGCTACACCTTC.